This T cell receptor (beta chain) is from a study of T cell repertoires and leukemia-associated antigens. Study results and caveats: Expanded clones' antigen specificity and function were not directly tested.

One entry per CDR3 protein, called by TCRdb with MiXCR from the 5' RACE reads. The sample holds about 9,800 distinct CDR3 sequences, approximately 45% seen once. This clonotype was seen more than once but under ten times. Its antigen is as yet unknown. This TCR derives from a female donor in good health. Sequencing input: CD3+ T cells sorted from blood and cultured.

In nucleotides, the CDR3 is TGTGCCAGCAGCTTAGATCCACTAGCGGGAGTTGGCGGGGAGCTGTTTTTT. Its protein is CASSLDPLAGVGGELFF. The chain uses TRBV7-3 and TRBJ2-2, with 11 positions matching TRBD2. The CDR3 runs to 17 residues. V was clipped by 2 bases and J by 7 bases; unmatched bases: 9. CDR1 SGHTA and CDR2 FQGTGA come from the germline V gene.